This T cell receptor beta chain was recorded in a study of cytomegalovirus exposure and HLA in healthy donors. Notes on the study in general: High specificity and sensitivity for cytomegalovirus status were reported for the classifier.

This clone was seen just once. Its antigen is not identified. Assay used: immunoSEQ multiplex PCR; TCRdb lists only in-frame clones, some missing. The repertoire consists of 150,000 to 200,000 clones, with about 90% occurring once and the leading ten covering under 7%. The CDR3 has 15 residues. Trimming took 2 bases from V and 0 from J; bases not matched to a gene: 1. Germline V gene sequence: CDR1 MNHEY, CDR2 SMNVEV (reference sequence). The J gene is TRBJ2-1, the V gene TRBV27, with 7 bases identical to TRBD2. Source material: PBMCs. This clonotype originated in a woman in her twenties or thirties in good health and CMV-seronegative. The CDR3 spells CASSLGGGSYNEQFF. The CDR3 region has the DNA TGTGCCAGCAGTTTAGGCGGGGGCTCCTACAATGAGCAGTTCTTC.